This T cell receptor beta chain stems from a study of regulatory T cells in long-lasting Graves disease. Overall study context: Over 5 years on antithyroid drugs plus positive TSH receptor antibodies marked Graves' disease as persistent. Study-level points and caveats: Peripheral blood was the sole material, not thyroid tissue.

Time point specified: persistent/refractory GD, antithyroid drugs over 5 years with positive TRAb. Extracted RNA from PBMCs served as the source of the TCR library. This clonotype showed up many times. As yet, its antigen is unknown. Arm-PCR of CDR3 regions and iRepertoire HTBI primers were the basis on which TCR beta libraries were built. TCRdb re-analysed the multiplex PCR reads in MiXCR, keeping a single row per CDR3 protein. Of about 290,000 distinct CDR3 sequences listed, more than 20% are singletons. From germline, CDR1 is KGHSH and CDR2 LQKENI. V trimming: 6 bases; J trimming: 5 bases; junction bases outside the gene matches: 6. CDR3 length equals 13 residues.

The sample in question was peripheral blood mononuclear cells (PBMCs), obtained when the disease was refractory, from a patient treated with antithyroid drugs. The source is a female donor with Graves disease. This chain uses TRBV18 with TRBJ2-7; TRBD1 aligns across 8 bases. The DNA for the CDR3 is TGTGCCAGCTCGGCTATGGACAGGGACGAGCAGTACTTC. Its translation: CASSAMDRDEQYF.